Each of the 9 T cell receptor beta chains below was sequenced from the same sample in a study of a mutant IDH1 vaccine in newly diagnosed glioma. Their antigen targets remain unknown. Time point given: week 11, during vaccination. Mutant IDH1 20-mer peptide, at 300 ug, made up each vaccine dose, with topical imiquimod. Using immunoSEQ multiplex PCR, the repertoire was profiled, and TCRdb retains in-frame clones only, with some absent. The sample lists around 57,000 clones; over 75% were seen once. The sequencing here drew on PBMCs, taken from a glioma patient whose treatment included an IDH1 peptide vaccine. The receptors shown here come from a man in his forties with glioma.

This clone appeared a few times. The CDR3 reads CASSSGVGPQNNEQFF. CDR3 in DNA: TGTGCCAGCAGCTCGGGGGTGGGCCCTCAGAATAATGAGCAGTTCTTC. The rearrangement uses TRBV11-3 and TRBJ2-1, with D possibly matching TRBD2 (6 bases). Deletions cut 4 bases from V and 7 bases from J, with 20 bases between. The germline CDR1 and CDR2 sequences are SGHNT and YENEEA. The CDR3 is 16 residues long.

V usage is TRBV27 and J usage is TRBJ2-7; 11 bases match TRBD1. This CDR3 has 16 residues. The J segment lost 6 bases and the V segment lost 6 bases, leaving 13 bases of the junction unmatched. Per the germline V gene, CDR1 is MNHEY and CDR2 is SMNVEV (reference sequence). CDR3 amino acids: CASRLLGQGGEGEQYV. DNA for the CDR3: TGTGCCAGCAGACTGCTGGGACAGGGGGGTGAAGGCGAGCAGTACGTC.

Here the CDR3 DNA reads TGCGCCAGCAGCTTGGGGGGATTAGCCCGAAACACCATATATTTT. It encodes CASSLGGLARNTIYF. The rearrangement uses TRBV5-1 and TRBJ1-3; the D is unclear. This CDR3 comprises 15 residues. V was shortened by 0 bases and J by 5 bases, with 12 bases between the two germline ends. Germline CDR1 and CDR2: SGHRS and YFSETQ.

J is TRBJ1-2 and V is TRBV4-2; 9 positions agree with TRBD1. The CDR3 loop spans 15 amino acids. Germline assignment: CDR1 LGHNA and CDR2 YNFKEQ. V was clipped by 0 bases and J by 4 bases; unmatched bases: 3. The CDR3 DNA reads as TGTGCCAGCAGCCAAGATATGGGACAGGGCTATGGCTACACCTTC. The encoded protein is CASSQDMGQGYGYTF.

CDR3 residues: CASSLAFGGVVAGELFF. As DNA, the CDR3 is TGTGCCAGCAGCTTAGCATTCGGCGGAGTTGTAGCCGGGGAGCTGTTTTTT. This chain connects TRBV7-2 to TRBJ2-2; D ambiguous. The CDR3 spans 17 residues. CDR1 is SGHTA, CDR2 FQGNSA, per germline. The V and J ends lost 0 bases and 6 bases respectively, with 17 bases between them.

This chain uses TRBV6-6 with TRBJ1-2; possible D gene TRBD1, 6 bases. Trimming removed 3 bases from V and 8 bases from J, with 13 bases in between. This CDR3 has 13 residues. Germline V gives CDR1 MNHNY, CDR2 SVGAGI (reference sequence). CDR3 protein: CASSYQGSGGYTF. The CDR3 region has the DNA TGTGCCAGCAGTTATCAGGGGAGCGGCGGCTACACCTTC.

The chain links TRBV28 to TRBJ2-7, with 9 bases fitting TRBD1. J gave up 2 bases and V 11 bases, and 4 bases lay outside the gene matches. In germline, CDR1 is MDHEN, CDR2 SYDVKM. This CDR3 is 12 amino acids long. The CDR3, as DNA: TGTGCCGCCGGGACAGGGACCTACGAGCAGTACTTC. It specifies CAAGTGTYEQYF.

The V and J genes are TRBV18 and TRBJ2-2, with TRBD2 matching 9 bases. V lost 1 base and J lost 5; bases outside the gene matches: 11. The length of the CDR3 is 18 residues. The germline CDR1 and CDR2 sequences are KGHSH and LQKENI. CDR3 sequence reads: CASSPQHSGGLWTGELFF. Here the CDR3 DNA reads TGTGCCAGCTCACCACAGCATAGCGGGGGCCTTTGGACCGGGGAGCTGTTTTTT. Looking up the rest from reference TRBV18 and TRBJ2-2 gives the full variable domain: NAGVMQNPRHLVRRRGQEARLRCSPMKGHSHVYWYRQLPEEGLKFMVYLQKENIIDESGMPKERFSAEFPKEGPSILRIQQVVRGDSAAYFCASSPQHSGGLWTGELFFGEGSRLTVL.

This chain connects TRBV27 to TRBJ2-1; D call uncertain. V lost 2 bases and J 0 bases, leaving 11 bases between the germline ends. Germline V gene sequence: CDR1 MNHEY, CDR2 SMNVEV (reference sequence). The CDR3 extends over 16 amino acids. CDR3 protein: CASSLRPTRSYNEQFF. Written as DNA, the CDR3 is TGTGCCAGCAGTTTAAGGCCAACCCGCTCCTACAATGAGCAGTTCTTC.